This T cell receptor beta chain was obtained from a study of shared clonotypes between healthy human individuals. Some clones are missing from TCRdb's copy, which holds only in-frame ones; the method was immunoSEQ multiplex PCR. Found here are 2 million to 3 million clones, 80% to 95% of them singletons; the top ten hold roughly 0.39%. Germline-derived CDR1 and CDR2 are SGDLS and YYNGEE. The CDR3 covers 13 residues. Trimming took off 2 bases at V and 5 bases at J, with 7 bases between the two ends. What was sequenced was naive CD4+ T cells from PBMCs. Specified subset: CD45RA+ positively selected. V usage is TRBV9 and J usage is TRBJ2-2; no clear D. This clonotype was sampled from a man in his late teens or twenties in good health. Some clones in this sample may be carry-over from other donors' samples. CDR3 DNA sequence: TGTGCCAGCAGCGTCCCCGTAACCGGGGAGCTGTTTTTT. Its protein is CASSVPVTGELFF.